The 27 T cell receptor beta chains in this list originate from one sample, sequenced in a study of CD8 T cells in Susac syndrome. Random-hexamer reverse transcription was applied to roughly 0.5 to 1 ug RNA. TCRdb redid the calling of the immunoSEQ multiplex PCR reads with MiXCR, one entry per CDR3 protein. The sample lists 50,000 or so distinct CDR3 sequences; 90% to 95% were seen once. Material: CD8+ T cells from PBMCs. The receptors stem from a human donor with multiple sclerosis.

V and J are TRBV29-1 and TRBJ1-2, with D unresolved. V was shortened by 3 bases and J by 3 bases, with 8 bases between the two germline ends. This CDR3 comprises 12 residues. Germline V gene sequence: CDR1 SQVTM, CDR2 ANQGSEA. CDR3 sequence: CSVEGRDYGYTF. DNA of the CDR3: TGCAGCGTTGAGGGCAGAGACTATGGCTACACCTTC.

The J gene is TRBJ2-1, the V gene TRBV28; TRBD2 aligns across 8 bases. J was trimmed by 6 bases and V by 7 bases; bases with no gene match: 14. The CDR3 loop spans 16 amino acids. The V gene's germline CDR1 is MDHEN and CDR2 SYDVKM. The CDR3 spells CASKILSGDPGNEQFF. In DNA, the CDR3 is TGTGCCAGCAAAATCCTTAGCGGGGACCCGGGCAATGAGCAGTTCTTC.

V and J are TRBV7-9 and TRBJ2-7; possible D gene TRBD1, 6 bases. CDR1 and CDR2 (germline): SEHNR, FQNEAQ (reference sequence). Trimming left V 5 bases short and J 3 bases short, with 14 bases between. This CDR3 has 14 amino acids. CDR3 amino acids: CASSARDINYEQYF. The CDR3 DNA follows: TGTGCCAGCAGCGCTAGGGACATAAACTACGAGCAGTACTTC.

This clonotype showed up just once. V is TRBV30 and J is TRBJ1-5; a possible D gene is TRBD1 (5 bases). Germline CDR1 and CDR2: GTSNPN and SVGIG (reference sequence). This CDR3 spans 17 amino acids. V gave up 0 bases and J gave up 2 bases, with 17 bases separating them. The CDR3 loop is CAWSVGPGGGGNQPQHF. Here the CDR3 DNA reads TGTGCCTGGAGTGTAGGCCCCGGTGGGGGGGGCAATCAGCCCCAGCATTTT. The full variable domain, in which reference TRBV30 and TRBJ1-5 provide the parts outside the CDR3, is SQTIHQWPATLVQPVGSPLSLECTVEGTSNPNLYWYRQAAGRGLQLLFYSVGIGQISSEVPQNLSASRPQDRQFILSSKKLLLSDSGFYLCAWSVGPGGGGNQPQHFGDGTRLSIL.

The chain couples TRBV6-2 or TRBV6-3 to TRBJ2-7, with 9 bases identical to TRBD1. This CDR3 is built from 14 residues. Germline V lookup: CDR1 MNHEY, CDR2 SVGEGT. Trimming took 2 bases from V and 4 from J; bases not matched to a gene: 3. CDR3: CASSYVGTGYEQYF. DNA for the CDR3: TGTGCCAGCAGTTACGTGGGGACAGGGTACGAGCAGTACTTC.

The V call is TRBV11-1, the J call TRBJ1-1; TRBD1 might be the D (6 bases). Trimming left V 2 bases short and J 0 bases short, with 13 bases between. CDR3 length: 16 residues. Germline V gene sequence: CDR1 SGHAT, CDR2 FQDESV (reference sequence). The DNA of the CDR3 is TGTGCCAGCAGCTTAAGGACAGCTATTATGAACACTGAAGCTTTCTTT. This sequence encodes CASSLRTAIMNTEAFF.

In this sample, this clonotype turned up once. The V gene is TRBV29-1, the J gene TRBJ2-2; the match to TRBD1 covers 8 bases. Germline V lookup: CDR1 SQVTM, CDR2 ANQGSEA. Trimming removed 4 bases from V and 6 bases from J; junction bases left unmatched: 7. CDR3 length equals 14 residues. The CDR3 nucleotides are TGCAGCGTTGCACAGGACAGGGAAGCCGGGGAGCTGTTTTTT. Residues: CSVAQDREAGELFF.

The CDR3 here is CASSFRGGNYEQYF. The CDR3, as DNA: TGTGCCAGCAGCTTCCGCGGGGGAAACTACGAGCAGTACTTC. This chain joins TRBV9 and TRBJ2-7; 7 bases match TRBD2. J gave up 3 bases and V 4 bases, and 7 bases lay outside the gene matches. CDR1 and CDR2 (germline): SGDLS, YYNGEE. This CDR3 has 14 amino acids.

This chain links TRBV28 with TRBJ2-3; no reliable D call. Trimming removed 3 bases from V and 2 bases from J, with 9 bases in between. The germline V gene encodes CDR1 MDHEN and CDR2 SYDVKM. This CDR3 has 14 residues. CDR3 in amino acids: CASSLGSPTDTQYF. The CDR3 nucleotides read TGTGCCAGCAGTTTGGGCAGCCCCACAGATACGCAGTATTTT.

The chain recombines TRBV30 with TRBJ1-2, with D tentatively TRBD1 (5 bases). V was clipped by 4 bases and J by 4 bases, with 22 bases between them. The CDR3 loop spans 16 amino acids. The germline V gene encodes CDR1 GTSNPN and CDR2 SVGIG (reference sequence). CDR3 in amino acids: CAWTNIRGFGFYGYTF. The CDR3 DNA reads TGTGCCTGGACCAATATACGGGGGTTTGGGTTCTATGGCTACACCTTC.

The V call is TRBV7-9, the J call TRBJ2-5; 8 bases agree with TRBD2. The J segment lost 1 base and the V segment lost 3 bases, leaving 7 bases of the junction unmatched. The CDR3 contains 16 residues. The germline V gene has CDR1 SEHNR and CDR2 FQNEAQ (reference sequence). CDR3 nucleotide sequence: TGTGCCAGCAGCTTCACATTAGCGGGGCCCCAAGAGACCCAGTACTTC. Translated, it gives CASSFTLAGPQETQYF.

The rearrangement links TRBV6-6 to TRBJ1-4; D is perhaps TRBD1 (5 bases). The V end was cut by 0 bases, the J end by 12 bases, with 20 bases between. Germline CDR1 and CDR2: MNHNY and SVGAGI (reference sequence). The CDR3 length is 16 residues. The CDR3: CASSYSFETDLRELFF. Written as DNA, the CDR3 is TGTGCCAGCAGTTACTCGTTCGAGACAGATCTTCGAGAACTGTTTTTT.

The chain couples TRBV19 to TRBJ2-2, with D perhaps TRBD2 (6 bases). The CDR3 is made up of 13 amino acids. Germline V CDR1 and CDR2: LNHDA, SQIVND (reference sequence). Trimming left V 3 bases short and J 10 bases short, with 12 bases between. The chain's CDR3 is CASSMLARAELFF. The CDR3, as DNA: TGTGCCAGTAGTATGCTAGCGCGGGCGGAGCTGTTTTTT.

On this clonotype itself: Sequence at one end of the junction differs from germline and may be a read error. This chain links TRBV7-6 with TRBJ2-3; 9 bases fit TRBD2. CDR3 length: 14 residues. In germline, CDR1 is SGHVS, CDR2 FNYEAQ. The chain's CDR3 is CASSLAGPTDTQYF. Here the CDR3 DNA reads TGTGCCAGCAGCCTAGCGGGGCCCACAGATACGCAGTATTTT.

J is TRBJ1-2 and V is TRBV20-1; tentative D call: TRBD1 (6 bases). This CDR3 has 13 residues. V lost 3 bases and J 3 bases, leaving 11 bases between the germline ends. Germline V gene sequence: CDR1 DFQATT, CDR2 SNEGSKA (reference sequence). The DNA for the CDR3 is TGCAGTGCTAGTCGAAGACAGGACTATGGCTACACCTTC. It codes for CSASRRQDYGYTF.

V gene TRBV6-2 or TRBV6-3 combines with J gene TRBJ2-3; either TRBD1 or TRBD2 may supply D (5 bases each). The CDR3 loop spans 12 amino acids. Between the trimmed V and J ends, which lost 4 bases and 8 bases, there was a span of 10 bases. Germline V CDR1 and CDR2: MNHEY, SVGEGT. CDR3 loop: CASSWDPATQYF. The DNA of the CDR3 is TGTGCCAGCAGTTGGGACCCCGCTACGCAGTATTTT.

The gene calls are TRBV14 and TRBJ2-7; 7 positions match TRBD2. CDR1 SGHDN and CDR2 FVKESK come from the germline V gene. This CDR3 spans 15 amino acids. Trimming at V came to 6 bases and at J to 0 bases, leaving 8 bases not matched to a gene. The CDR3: CASSHVPGGSYEQYF. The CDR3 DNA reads TGTGCCAGCAGTCACGTCCCGGGGGGCTCCTACGAGCAGTACTTC.

The CDR3 DNA reads as TGCGCCAGCGGGTCTGAAGGGTTCACCAAAAACATTCAGTACTTC. Its protein product is CASGSEGFTKNIQYF. J is TRBJ2-4 and V is TRBV4-1; no clear D gene. From germline, CDR1 is MGHRA and CDR2 YSYEKL. V was pared by 8 bases and J by 2 bases, with 16 bases between. CDR3 length equals 15 residues.

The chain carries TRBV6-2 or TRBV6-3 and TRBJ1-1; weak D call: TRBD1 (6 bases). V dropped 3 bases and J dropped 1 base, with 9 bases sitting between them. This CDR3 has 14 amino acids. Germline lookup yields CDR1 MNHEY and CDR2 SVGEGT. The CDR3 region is CASSYRGGNTEAFF. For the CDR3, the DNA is TGTGCCAGCAGTTATCGAGGGGGGAACACTGAAGCTTTCTTT.

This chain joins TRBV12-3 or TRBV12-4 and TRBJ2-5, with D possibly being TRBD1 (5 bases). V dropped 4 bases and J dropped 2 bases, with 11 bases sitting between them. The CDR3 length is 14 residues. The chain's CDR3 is CASSSMGPQETQYF. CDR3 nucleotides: TGTGCCAGCAGTTCTATGGGGCCACAAGAGACCCAGTACTTC.

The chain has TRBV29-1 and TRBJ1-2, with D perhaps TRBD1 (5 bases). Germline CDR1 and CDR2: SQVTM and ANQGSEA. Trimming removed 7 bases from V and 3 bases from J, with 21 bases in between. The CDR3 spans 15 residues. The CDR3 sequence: CSAAGLNRRDYGYTF. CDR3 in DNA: TGCAGCGCTGCCGGGTTGAACAGGAGAGACTATGGCTACACCTTC.

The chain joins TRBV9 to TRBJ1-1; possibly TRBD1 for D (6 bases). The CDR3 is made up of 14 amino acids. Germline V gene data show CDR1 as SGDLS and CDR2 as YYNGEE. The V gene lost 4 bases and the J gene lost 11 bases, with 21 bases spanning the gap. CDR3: CASSPDGTRRGAFF. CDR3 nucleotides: TGTGCCAGCAGCCCAGACGGGACACGTCGCGGCGCTTTCTTT.

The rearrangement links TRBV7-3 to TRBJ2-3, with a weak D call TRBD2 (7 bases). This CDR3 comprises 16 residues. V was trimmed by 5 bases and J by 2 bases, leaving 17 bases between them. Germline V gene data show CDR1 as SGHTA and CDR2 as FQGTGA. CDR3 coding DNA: TGTGCCAGCAGCCTGACGGGCGGGGGCCTCACAGATACGCAGTATTTT. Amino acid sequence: CASSLTGGGLTDTQYF.

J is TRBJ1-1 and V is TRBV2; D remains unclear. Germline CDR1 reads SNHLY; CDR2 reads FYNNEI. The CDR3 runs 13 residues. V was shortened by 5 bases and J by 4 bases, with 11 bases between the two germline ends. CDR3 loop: CASSLGHGTEAFF. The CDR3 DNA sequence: TGTGCCAGCAGTTTAGGGCATGGCACTGAAGCTTTCTTT.

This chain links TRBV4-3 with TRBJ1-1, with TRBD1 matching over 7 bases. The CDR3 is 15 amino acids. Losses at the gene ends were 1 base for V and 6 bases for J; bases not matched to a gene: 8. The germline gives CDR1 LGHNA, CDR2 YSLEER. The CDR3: CASSQVATGFPEAFF. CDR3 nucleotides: TGCGCCAGCAGCCAAGTGGCGACAGGGTTCCCTGAAGCTTTCTTT.

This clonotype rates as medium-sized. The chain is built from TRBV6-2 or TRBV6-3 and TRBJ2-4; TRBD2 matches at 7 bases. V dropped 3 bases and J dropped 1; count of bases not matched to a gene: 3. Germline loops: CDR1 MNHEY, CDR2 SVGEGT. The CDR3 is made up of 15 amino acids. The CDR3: CASSYLAEAKNIQYF. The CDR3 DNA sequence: TGTGCCAGCAGTTATCTAGCGGAGGCCAAAAACATTCAGTACTTC.

CDR3 nucleotide sequence: TGTGCCAGCAGCTTAGCCCTAAGGGGGACTGAAGCTTTCTTT. It yields the protein CASSLALRGTEAFF. V is TRBV7-2 and J is TRBJ1-1; tentatively, D is TRBD1 (6 bases). V lost 0 bases and J 5 bases, leaving 10 bases between the germline ends. The CDR3 has 14 residues. Germline CDR1 is SGHTA and CDR2 is FQGNSA.